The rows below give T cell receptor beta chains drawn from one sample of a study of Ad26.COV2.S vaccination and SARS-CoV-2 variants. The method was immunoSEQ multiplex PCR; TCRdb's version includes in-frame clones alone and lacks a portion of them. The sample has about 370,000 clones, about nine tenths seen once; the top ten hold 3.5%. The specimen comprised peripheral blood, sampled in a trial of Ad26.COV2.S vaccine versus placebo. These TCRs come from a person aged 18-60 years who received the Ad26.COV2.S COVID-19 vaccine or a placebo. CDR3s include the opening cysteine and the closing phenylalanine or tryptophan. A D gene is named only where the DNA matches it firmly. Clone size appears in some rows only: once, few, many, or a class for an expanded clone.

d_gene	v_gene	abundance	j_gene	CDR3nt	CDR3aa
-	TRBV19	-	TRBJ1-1	TGTGCCAGTAGTAGGGGGAGGAACACTGAAGCTTTCTTT	CASSRGRNTEAFF
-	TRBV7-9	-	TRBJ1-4	TGTGCCAGCAGCTTAATTTCGGGAGGGGAGGAAAAACTGTTTTTT	CASSLISGGEEKLFF
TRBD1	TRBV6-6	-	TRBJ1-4	TGTGCCAGCAGTTGGACAGGGGATGAAAAACTGTTTTTT	CASSWTGDEKLFF
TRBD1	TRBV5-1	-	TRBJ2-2	TGCGCCAGCAGCCTCGGGACAGGGAACACCGGGGAGCTGTTTTTT	CASSLGTGNTGELFF
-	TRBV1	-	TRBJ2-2	TGCACCAGCAGCCAAGATTACCTGAACACCGGGGAGCTGTTTTTT	CTSSQDYLNTGELFF
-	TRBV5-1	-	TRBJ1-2	TGCGCCAGCAGCGTCGCCGGGGCCCTCTATGGCTACACCTTC	CASSVAGALYGYTF
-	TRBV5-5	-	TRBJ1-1	TGTGCCAGCAGCTTGGGTTGGCGGTCTGAAGCTTTCTTT	CASSLGWRSEAFF
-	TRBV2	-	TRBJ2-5	TGTGCCAGCATCCGATCCCTCCTGCGGGGGCGGGGAGAGACCCAGTACTTC	CASIRSLLRGRGETQYF
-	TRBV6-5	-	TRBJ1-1	TGTGCCAGCAGTTACGGGGGGCCTCGGGGGACTGAAGCTTTCTTT	CASSYGGPRGTEAFF
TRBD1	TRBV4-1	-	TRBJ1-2	TGCGCCAGCAGCCGGGCGGGACAGGGCATAGGCTACACCTTC	CASSRAGQGIGYTF
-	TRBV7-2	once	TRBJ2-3	TGTGCCAGCAGCTTGAACGGGGGCCGCACAGATACGCAGTATTTT	CASSLNGGRTDTQYF
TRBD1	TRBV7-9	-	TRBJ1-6	TGTGCCAGCAGCACCTCGGGACAGGATCACTCACCCCTCCACTTT	CASSTSGQDHSPLHF
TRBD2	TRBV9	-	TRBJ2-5	TGTGCCAGCAGCGTAGGTCTAGCGGGGGTGTACCAGGAGACCCAGTACTTC	CASSVGLAGVYQETQYF
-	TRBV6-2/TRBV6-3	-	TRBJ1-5	TGTGCCAGCAGTTACCAGGTGGGACGGCGCAATCAGCCCCAGCATTTT	CASSYQVGRRNQPQHF
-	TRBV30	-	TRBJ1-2	TGTGCCTGGAGTGTACTCCGCATTTTGGATTATGGCTACACCTTC	CAWSVLRILDYGYTF
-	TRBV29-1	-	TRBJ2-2	TGCAGCGTCGAGGCCGCAGGGGAAGCCGGGGAGCTGTTTTTT	CSVEAAGEAGELFF
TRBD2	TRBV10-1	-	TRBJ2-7	TGCGCCAGCAGTCCCGGGACTAATTACGAGCAGTACTTC	CASSPGTNYEQYF
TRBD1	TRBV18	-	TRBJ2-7	TGTGCCAGCTCACCGTGGACAGGGGACACCTACGAGCAGTACTTC	CASSPWTGDTYEQYF
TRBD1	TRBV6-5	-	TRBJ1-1	TGTGCCAGCAGTTACTCCCTAGACAGGGATGAAGCTTTCTTT	CASSYSLDRDEAFF
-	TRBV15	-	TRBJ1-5	TGTGCCACCAGCGACAGACCTTATAGCAATCAGCCCCAGCATTTT	CATSDRPYSNQPQHF
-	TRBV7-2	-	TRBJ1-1	TGTGCCAGCAGCTTACCTCTAAACACTGAAGCTTTCTTT	CASSLPLNTEAFF
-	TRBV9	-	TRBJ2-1	TGTGCCAGCAGCGCTCCGGACAGTAGGGGTGAGCAGTTCTTC	CASSAPDSRGEQFF
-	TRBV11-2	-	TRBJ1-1	TGTGCCAGCAGCTTAATGGCAGAGAACACTGAAGCTTTCTTT	CASSLMAENTEAFF
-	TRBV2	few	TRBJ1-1	TGTGCCAGCAGTGTAGAGATGAACACTGAAGCTTTCTTT	CASSVEMNTEAFF
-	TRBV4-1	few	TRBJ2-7	TGCGCCAGCAGCGGGGGTGGCGAGCAGTACTTC	CASSGGGEQYF